A single sample is the source of the 22 T cell receptor beta chains below, sequenced in a study of T cell changes during pregnancy in multiple sclerosis. TCRdb's table, derived via immunoSEQ multiplex PCR, lists solely in-frame clones and lacks some. The sample shows about 20,000 clones, 85% to 90% of them seen only once. The sample in question was CD8+ T cells from peripheral blood mononuclear cells, obtained after pregnancy. These receptors originate from a female donor with multiple sclerosis, enrolled in a pregnancy study.

The chain recombines TRBV4-1 with TRBJ1-4, with 8 bases identical to TRBD1. J lost 5 bases, V lost 4 bases, and 6 bases had no gene match. Germline CDR1 is MGHRA and CDR2 is YSYEKL. This CDR3 region has 15 residues. In nucleotides, the CDR3 is TGCGCCAGCAGCCCGCCGGGACAGGTGAATGAAAAACTGTTTTTT. Residues: CASSPPGQVNEKLFF.

The chain combines TRBV6-4 with TRBJ2-3, with D tentatively TRBD1 (6 bases). Germline CDR1 reads MRHNA; CDR2 reads SNTAGT. Trimming took 3 bases from V and 0 from J, leaving 7 bases between them. This CDR3 contains 14 residues. CDR3 sequence (DNA): TGTGCCAGCAGTGAGGGGGCTAGCACAGATACGCAGTATTTT. It yields the protein CASSEGASTDTQYF.

The CDR3 region is CASSLGPGGLYNEQFF. CDR3 bases: TGTGCCAGCAGCTTAGGCCCGGGTGGTCTGTATAATGAGCAGTTCTTC. V gene TRBV11-3 combines with J gene TRBJ2-1; D is unclear. The germline CDR1 and CDR2 sequences are SGHNT and YENEEA. With 1 base removed from V and 7 bases from J, the gap between germline ends came to 17 bases. This CDR3 spans 16 amino acids.

The J gene is TRBJ2-1, the V gene TRBV6-4; no reliable D call. Germline CDR1 is MRHNA and CDR2 is SNTAGT. The CDR3 is 14 amino acids. V lost 0 bases and J lost 6, with 9 bases in between. The CDR3 DNA sequence: TGTGCCAGCAGTGACTCGCTAGGTGTCAATGAGCAGTTCTTC. Its protein product is CASSDSLGVNEQFF.

The V call is TRBV27, the J call TRBJ1-2; D is possibly TRBD1 (5 bases). Germline V gives CDR1 MNHEY, CDR2 SMNVEV (reference sequence). The CDR3 sequence is 13 residues long. V lost 5 bases to trimming and J lost 8 bases, with 15 bases between them. In DNA form, the CDR3 reads TGTGCCAGCAGTACCGACGGGGGGGGAGGCTACACCTTC. This gives the protein CASSTDGGGGYTF.

J is TRBJ1-2 and V is TRBV4-3, with a possible D match to TRBD1 (6 bases). The CDR3 is 16 amino acids. The V end was cut by 0 bases, the J end by 2 bases, with 13 bases between. Germline values: CDR1 LGHNA, CDR2 YSLEER. The CDR3 nucleotides read TGCGCCAGCAGCCAAGATTGGGGGACATCGAACTATGGCTACACCTTC. Protein: CASSQDWGTSNYGYTF.

A single count supports this clone. The chain uses TRBV15 and TRBJ2-7; D might be TRBD2 (6 bases). The V gene's germline CDR1 is LNHNV and CDR2 YYDKDF (reference sequence). This CDR3 has 14 residues. Deletions cut 0 bases from V and 6 bases from J, with 12 bases between. CDR3 coding DNA: TGTGCCACCAGCAGAGATCCGGAGACTAGCGAGCAGTACTTC. Its protein is CATSRDPETSEQYF.

This chain uses TRBV10-3 with TRBJ1-2; possible D gene TRBD1, 5 bases. With 4 bases removed from V and 6 bases from J, the gap between germline ends came to 9 bases. This CDR3 contains 12 residues. Germline CDR1 reads ENHRY; CDR2 reads SYGVKD. CDR3 nucleotides: TGTGCCATCAGTGTTGGGGGGAATGGCTACACCTTC. Translated: CAISVGGNGYTF.

The chain employs TRBV30 and TRBJ1-4, with no clear D. With 0 bases removed from V and 8 bases from J, the gap between germline ends came to 19 bases. The germline CDR1 and CDR2 sequences are GTSNPN and SVGIG (reference sequence). This CDR3 spans 16 amino acids. The CDR3 DNA reads TGTGCCTGGAGTGTAAACGAGGTTGGCAATTACGAAAAACTGTTTTTT. The encoded protein is CAWSVNEVGNYEKLFF.

The J gene is TRBJ2-3, the V gene TRBV2, with no clear D. CDR1 is SNHLY and CDR2 is FYNNEI in the germline V gene. V lost 2 bases to trimming and J lost 0 bases, with 12 bases between them. There are 16 residues in the CDR3. CDR3: CASSETLDGSTDTQYF. The CDR3 DNA is TGTGCCAGCAGTGAAACCCTAGACGGGAGCACAGATACGCAGTATTTT.

The rearrangement joins TRBV19 to TRBJ1-5; tentatively, D is TRBD1 (6 bases). In germline, CDR1 is LNHDA, CDR2 SQIVND (reference sequence). V lost 3 bases and J lost 4, with 13 bases in between. This CDR3 contains 15 residues. CDR3 nucleotide sequence: TGTGCCAGTAGTATGGCGGACAGCCCTAATCAGCCCCAGCATTTT. Encoded protein: CASSMADSPNQPQHF. The full variable domain, in which reference TRBV19 and TRBJ1-5 provide the parts outside the CDR3, is DGGITQSPKYLFRKEGQNVTLSCEQNLNHDAMYWYRQDPGQGLRLIYYSQIVNDFQKGDIAEGYSVSREKKESFPLTVTSAQKNPTAFYLCASSMADSPNQPQHFGDGTRLSIL.

This clone was seen repeatedly, ten times or more. The chain employs TRBV6-1 and TRBJ1-1; 7 positions agree with TRBD1. V shed 3 bases and J 1 base; nucleotides not matched to a gene: 2. Germline lookup yields CDR1 MNHNS and CDR2 SASEGT. This CDR3 spans 14 amino acids. The CDR3 DNA reads TGTGCCAGCAGTGACGGACAGGAGAACACTGAAGCTTTCTTT. Encoded protein: CASSDGQENTEAFF.

This clone was observed once. The rearrangement joins TRBV28 to TRBJ2-7; D is unresolved. The CDR3 is made up of 11 amino acids. Germline loops: CDR1 MDHEN, CDR2 SYDVKM. V lost 3 bases, J lost 5 bases, and 5 bases lay in between. DNA of the CDR3: TGTGCCAGCAGTTTTAGTAACGAGCAGTACTTC. Translation gives CASSFSNEQYF. Full variable domain (missing parts from reference TRBV28 and TRBJ2-7): DVKVTQSSRYLVKRTGEKVFLECVQDMDHENMFWYRQDPGLGLRLIYFSYDVKMKEKGDIPEGYSVSREKKERFSLILESASTNQTSMYLCASSFSNEQYFGPGTRLTVT.

The chain carries TRBV28 and TRBJ1-1, with TRBD1 as a possible D gene (5 bases). Trimming pared 3 bases from V and 5 bases from J, leaving 10 bases between. Looked up from germline, CDR1 is MDHEN and CDR2 is SYDVKM. The CDR3 loop spans 13 amino acids. The CDR3 DNA follows: TGTGCCAGCAGTTTCACAGGAGAAACTGAAGCTTTCTTT. It encodes CASSFTGETEAFF.

J is TRBJ2-3 and V is TRBV11-2, with TRBD1 identical over 7 bases. CDR3 length equals 15 residues. Germline V CDR1 and CDR2: SGHAT, FQNNGV. V gave up 6 bases and J gave up 3 bases; unmatched junction bases: 9. CDR3 residues: CASRRTGTVTDTQYF. The CDR3 coding sequence is TGTGCCAGCAGGCGCACCGGGACAGTTACAGATACGCAGTATTTT.

The V and J genes are TRBV29-1 and TRBJ1-2; unclear D gene. Per the germline V gene, CDR1 is SQVTM and CDR2 is ANQGSEA. V was trimmed by 5 bases and J by 5 bases, leaving 12 bases between them. CDR3 length: 12 residues. DNA of the CDR3: TGCAGCGTTAGGACTGATTTATATGGCTACACCTTC. This encodes CSVRTDLYGYTF.

This clone was detected once. The V gene is TRBV7-9, the J gene TRBJ1-1, with 7 bases matching TRBD1. Germline loops: CDR1 SEHNR, CDR2 FQNEAQ (reference sequence). The junction had 8 bases not matched to a gene; V was cut back by 2 bases and J by 5 bases. CDR3 length: 15 residues. The CDR3 protein is CASSLSTGDGTEAFF. CDR3 coding DNA: TGTGCCAGCAGCTTAAGTACAGGGGATGGGACTGAAGCTTTCTTT.

The rearrangement joins TRBV7-6 to TRBJ2-1; D perhaps matches TRBD2 (5 bases). Germline V gene sequence: CDR1 SGHVS, CDR2 FNYEAQ. The V and J ends lost 0 bases and 7 bases respectively, with 10 bases between them. CDR3 length: 14 residues. CDR3 sequence: CASSLAGVRNEQFF. The CDR3 coding sequence is TGTGCCAGCAGCTTAGCGGGAGTCAGGAATGAGCAGTTCTTC.

This clone was seen only a few times. J is TRBJ2-1 and V is TRBV5-6; 8 bases map to TRBD1. Germline CDR1 reads SGHDT; CDR2 reads YYEEEE. CDR3 length equals 14 residues. With V trimmed by 9 bases and J by 5 bases, 10 bases remained unmatched. The CDR3 DNA is TGTGCCATCCCGTCAGGGGGCGCCCACAATGAGCAGTTCTTC. It is translated as CAIPSGGAHNEQFF.

This sequence joins TRBV6-1 and TRBJ2-1; D is ambiguous. Germline CDR1 reads MNHNS; CDR2 reads SASEGT. The CDR3 sequence is 14 residues long. V was trimmed by 6 bases and J by 4 bases, leaving 13 bases between them. In DNA form, the CDR3 reads TGTGCCAGCAGGTTGTCTACAGAATACAATGAGCAGTTCTTC. It is translated as CASRLSTEYNEQFF.

The chain joins TRBV15 to TRBJ2-7, with 7 positions matching TRBD1. Germline-derived CDR1 and CDR2 are LNHNV and YYDKDF (reference sequence). V was clipped by 5 bases and J by 0 bases; unmatched bases: 7. The CDR3 has 15 amino acids. The CDR3 coding sequence is TGTGCCACCAGCTTGGACCGGGACAGCTCCTACGAGCAGTACTTC. Its translation: CATSLDRDSSYEQYF.

This sequence joins TRBV7-9 and TRBJ2-7; the D is unclear. Germline assignment: CDR1 SEHNR and CDR2 FQNEAQ (reference sequence). Trimming pared 0 bases from V and 2 bases from J, leaving 8 bases between. CDR3 length: 14 residues. The CDR3 region is CASSLAPQPYEQYF. The CDR3, as DNA: TGTGCCAGCAGCTTAGCGCCACAACCCTACGAGCAGTACTTC.